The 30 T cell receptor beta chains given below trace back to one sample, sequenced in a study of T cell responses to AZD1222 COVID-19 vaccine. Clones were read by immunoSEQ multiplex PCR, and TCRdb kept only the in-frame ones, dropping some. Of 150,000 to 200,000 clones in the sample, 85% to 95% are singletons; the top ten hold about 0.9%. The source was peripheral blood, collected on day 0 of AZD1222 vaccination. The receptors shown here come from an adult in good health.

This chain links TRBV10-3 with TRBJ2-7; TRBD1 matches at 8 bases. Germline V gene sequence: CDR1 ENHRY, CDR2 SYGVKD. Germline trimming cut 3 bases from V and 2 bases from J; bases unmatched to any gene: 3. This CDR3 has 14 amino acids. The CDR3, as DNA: TGTGCCATCAGTGACTCGGGACAGGCCTACGAGCAGTACTTC. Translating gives CAISDSGQAYEQYF.

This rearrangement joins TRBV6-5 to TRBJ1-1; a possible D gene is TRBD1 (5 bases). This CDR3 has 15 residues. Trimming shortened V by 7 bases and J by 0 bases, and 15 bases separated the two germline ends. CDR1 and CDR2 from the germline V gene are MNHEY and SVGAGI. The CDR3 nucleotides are TGTGCCAGCACCCCGGACACGGGCCTGAACACTGAAGCTTTCTTT. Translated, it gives CASTPDTGLNTEAFF.

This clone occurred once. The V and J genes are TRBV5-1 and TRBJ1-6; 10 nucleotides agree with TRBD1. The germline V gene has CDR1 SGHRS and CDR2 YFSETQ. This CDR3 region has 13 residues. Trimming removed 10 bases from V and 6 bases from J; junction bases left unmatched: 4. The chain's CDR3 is CASRDRGNSPLHF. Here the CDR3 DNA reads TGCGCCTCAAGGGACAGGGGTAATTCACCCCTCCACTTT. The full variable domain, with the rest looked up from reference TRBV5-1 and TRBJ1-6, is KAGVTQTPRYLIKTRGQQVTLSCSPISGHRSVSWYQQTPGQGLQFLFEYFSETQRNKGNFPGRFSGRQFSNSRSEMNVSTLELGDSALYLCASRDRGNSPLHFGNGTRLTVT.

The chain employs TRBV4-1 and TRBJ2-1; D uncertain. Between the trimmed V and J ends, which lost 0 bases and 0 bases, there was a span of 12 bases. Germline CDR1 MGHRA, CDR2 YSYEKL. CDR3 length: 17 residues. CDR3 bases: TGCGCCAGCAGCCAAGATTCGGGCAGCTACTCCTACAATGAGCAGTTCTTC. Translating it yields CASSQDSGSYSYNEQFF.

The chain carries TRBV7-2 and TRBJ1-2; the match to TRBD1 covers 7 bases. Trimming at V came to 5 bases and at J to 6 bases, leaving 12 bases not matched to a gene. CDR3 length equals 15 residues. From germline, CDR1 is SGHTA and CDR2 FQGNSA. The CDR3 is CASSHPAGGYNGYTF. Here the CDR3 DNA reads TGTGCCAGCAGCCATCCTGCAGGGGGTTATAATGGCTACACCTTC. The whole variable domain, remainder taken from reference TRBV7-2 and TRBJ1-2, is GAGVSQSPSNKVTEKGKDVELRCDPISGHTALYWYRQSLGQGLEFLIYFQGNSAPDKSGLPSDRFSAERTGGSVSTLTIQRTQQEDSAVYLCASSHPAGGYNGYTFGSGTRLTVV.

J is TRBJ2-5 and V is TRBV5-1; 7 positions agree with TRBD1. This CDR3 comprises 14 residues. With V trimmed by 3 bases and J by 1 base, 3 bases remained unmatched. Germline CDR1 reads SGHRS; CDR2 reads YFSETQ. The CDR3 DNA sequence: TGCGCCAGCAGCTCGGGACAGCCCCAAGAGACCCAGTACTTC. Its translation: CASSSGQPQETQYF.

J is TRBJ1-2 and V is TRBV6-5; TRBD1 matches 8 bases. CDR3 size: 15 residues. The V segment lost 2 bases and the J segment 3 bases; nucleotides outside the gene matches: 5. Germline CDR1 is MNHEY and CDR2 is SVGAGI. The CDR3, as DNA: TGTGCCAGCAGTTACCACAGGGGGAGGGACTATGGCTACACCTTC. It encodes CASSYHRGRDYGYTF.

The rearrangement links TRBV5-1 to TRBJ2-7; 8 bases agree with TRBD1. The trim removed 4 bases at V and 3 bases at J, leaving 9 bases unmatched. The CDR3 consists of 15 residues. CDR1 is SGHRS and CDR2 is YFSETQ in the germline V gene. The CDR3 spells CASSGPGQELYEQYF. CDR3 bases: TGCGCCAGCAGCGGACCGGGACAGGAACTCTACGAGCAGTACTTC.

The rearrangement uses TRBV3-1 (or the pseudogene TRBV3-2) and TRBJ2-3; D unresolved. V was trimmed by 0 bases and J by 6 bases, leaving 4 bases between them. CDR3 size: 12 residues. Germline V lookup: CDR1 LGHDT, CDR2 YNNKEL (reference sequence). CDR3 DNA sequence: TGTGCCAGCAGCCAAGAAGGGGATACGCAGTATTTT. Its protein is CASSQEGDTQYF.

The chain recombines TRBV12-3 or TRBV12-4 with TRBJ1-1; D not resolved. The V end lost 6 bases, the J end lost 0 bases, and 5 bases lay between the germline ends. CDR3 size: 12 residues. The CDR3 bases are TGTGCCAGCAGCACAATGAACACTGAAGCTTTCTTT. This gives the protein CASSTMNTEAFF.

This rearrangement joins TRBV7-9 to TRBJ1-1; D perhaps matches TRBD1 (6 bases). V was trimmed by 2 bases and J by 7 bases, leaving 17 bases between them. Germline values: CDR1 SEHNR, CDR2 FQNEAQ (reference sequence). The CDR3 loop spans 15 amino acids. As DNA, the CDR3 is TGTGCCAGCAGCTTAATGGCTATGGGGGCGGGTGAAGCTTTCTTT. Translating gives CASSLMAMGAGEAFF.

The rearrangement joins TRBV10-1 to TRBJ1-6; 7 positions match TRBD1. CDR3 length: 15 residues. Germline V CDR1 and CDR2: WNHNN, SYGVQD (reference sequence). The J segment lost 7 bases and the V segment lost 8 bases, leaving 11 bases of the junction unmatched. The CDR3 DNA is TGCGCCAGCCCCCGGGACAGAACTTTAAATTCACCCCTCCACTTT. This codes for CASPRDRTLNSPLHF.

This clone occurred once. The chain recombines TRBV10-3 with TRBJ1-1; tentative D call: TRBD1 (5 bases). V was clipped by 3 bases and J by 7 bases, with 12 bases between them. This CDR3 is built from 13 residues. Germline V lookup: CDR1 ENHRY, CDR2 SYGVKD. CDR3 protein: CAISDLAGDEAFF. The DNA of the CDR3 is TGTGCCATCAGTGATCTCGCGGGGGATGAAGCTTTCTTT.

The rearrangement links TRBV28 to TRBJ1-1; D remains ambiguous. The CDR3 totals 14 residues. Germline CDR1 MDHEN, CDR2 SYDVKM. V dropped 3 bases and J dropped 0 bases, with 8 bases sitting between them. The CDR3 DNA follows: TGTGCCAGCAGTTTCTCGGGGATGAACACTGAAGCTTTCTTT. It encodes CASSFSGMNTEAFF. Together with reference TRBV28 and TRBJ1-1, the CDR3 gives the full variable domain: DVKVTQSSRYLVKRTGEKVFLECVQDMDHENMFWYRQDPGLGLRLIYFSYDVKMKEKGDIPEGYSVSREKKERFSLILESASTNQTSMYLCASSFSGMNTEAFFGQGTRLTVV.

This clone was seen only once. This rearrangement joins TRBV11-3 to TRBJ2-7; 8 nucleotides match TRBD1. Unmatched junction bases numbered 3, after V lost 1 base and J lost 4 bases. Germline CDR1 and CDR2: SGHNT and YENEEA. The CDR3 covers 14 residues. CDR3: CASSLAGGGYEQYF. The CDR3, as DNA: TGTGCCAGCAGCTTAGCAGGGGGCGGATACGAGCAGTACTTC.

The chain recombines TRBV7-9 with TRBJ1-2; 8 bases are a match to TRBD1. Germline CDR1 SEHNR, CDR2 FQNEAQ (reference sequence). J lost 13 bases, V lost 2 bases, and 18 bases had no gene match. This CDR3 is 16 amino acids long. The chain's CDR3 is CASSLKGGQAVDALTF. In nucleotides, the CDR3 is TGTGCCAGCAGCTTAAAGGGGGGACAGGCCGTGGATGCGCTCACCTTC.

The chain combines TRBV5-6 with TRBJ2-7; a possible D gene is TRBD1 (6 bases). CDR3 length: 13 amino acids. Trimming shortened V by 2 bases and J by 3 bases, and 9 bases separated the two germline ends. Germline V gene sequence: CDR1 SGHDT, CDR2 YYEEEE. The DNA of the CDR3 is TGTGCCAGCAGCTTAATGGACAGCTACGAGCAGTACTTC. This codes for CASSLMDSYEQYF.

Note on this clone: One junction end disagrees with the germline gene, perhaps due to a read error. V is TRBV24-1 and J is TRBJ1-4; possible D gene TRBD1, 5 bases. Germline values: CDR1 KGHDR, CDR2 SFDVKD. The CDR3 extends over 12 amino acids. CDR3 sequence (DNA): TGCCCCACGGTCACAGGAGGAGAAAAACTGTTTTTT. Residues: CPTVTGGEKLFF.

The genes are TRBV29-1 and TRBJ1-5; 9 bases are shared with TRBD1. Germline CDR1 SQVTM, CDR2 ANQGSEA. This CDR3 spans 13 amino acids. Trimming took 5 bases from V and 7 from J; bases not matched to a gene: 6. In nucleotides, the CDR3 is TGCAGCGTTACAGGGGGCGCGGACCAGCCCCAGCATTTT. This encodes CSVTGGADQPQHF. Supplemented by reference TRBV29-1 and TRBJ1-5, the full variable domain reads SAVISQKPSRDICQRGTSLTIQCQVDSQVTMMFWYRQQPGQSLTLIATANQGSEATYESGFVIDKFPISRPNLTFSTLTVSNMSPEDSSIYLCSVTGGADQPQHFGDGTRLSIL.

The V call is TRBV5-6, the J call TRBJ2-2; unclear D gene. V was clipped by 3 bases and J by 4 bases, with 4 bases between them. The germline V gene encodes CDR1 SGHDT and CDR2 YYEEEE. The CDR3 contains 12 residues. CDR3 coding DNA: TGTGCCAGCAGCTCCCCCACCGGGGAGCTGTTTTTT. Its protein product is CASSSPTGELFF. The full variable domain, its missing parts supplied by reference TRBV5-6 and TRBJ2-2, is DAGVTQSPTHLIKTRGQQVTLRCSPKSGHDTVSWYQQALGQGPQFIFQYYEEEERQRGNFPDRFSGHQFPNYSSELNVNALLLGDSALYLCASSSPTGELFFGEGSRLTVL.

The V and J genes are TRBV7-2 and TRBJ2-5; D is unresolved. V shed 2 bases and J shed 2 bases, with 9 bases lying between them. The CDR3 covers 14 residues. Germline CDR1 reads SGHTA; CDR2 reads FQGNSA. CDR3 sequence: CASSLSAVQETQYF. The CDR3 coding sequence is TGTGCCAGCAGCTTAAGTGCAGTACAAGAGACCCAGTACTTC. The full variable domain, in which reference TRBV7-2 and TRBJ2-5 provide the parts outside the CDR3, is GAGVSQSPSNKVTEKGKDVELRCDPISGHTALYWYRQSLGQGLEFLIYFQGNSAPDKSGLPSDRFSAERTGGSVSTLTIQRTQQEDSAVYLCASSLSAVQETQYFGPGTRLLVL.

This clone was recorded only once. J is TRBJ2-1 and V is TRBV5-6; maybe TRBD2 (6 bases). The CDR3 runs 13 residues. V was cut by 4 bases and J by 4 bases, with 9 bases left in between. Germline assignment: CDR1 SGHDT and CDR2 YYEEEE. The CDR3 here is CASSPRGYNEQFF. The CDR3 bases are TGTGCCAGCAGCCCCCGGGGGTACAATGAGCAGTTCTTC.

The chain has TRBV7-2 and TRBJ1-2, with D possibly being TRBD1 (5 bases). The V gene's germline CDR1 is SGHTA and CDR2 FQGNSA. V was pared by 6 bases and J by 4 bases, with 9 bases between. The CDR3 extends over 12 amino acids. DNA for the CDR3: TGTGCCAGCAGACGAGACAGCTATGGCTACACCTTC. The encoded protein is CASRRDSYGYTF.

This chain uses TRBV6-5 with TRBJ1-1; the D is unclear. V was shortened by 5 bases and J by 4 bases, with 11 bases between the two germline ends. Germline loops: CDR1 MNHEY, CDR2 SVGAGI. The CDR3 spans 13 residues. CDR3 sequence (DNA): TGTGCCAGCAGTAGCGCAGGTGGCACTGAAGCTTTCTTT. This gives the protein CASSSAGGTEAFF.

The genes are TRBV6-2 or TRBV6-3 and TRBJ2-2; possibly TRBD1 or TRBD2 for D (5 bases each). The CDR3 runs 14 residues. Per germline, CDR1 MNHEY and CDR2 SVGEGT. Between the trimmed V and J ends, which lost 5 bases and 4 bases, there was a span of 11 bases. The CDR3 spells CASSRGAGTGELFF. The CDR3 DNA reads TGTGCCAGCAGTCGTGGGGCGGGCACCGGGGAGCTGTTTTTT.

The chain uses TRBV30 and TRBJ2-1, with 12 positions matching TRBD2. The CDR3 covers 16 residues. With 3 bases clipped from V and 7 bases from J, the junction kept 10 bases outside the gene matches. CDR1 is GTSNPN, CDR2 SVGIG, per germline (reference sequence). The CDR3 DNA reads TGTGCCTGGAGACAACCCTGGACTAGCGGGAAGAATGAGCAGTTCTTC. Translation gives CAWRQPWTSGKNEQFF.

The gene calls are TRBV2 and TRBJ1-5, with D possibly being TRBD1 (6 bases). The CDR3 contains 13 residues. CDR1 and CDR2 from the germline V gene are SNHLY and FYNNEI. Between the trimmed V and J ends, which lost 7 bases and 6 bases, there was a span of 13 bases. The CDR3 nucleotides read TGTGCCAGCAATACAGGGCGGGGTCAGCCCCAGCATTTT. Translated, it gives CASNTGRGQPQHF. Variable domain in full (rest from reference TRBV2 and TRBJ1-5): EPEVTQTPSHQVTQMGQEVILRCVPISNHLYFYWYRQILGQKVEFLVSFYNNEISEKSEIFDDQFSVERPDGSNFTLKIRSTKLEDSAMYFCASNTGRGQPQHFGDGTRLSIL.

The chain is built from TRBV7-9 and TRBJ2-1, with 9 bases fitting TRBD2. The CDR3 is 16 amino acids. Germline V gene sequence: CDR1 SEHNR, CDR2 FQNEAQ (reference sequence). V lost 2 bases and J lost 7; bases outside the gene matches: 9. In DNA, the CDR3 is TGTGCCAGCAGCTTAAAGGGAGGACTAGCGTTGAATGAGCAGTTCTTC. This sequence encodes CASSLKGGLALNEQFF.

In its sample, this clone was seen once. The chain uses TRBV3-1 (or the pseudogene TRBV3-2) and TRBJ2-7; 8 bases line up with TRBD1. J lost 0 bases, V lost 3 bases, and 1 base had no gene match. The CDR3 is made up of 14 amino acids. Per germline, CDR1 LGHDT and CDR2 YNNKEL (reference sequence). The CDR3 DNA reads TGTGCCAGCAGCCAGGGACAGGTCTCCTACGAGCAGTACTTC. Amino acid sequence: CASSQGQVSYEQYF.

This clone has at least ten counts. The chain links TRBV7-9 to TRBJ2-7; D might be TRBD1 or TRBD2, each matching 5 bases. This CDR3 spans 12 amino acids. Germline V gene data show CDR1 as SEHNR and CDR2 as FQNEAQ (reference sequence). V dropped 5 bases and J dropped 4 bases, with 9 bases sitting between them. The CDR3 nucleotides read TGTGCCAGCAGCCGTGGGGGTTACGAGCAGTACTTC. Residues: CASSRGGYEQYF.